The entry below describes one TCR beta chain. What it recognizes is unknown. This CDR3 region has 14 residues. Germline V lookup: CDR1 LNHDA, CDR2 SQIVND (reference sequence). TRB was amplified by touch-down multiplex PCR, primer pools A and B combined. TCRdb reworked the multiplex PCR reads into one entry per CDR3 protein, no DNA. The repertoire table contains 8,000 or so distinct CDR3 sequences. TRB was amplified from approximately 250 ng of peripheral blood genomic DNA per sample. The data derive from a study of T cell clusters in autoimmune cytopenias. Study-level results: Physiological T cell clusters of healthy donors were apparently absent in primary autoimmune cytopenia patients. No experiment has yet validated the function of the T cell clusters defined in silico.

The receptor was isolated from a human donor with an autoimmune cytopenia or autoimmune hepatitis (not recorded which). The chain is built from TRBV19 and TRBJ1-5; the TCRdb call, TRBD1, lacks DNA for checking. Sequencing was done on a sample of peripheral blood. CDR3 residues: CASRRTGGNQPQHF.